These 21 T cell receptor beta chains share one sample of origin, sequenced in a study of blood T cells in healthy people across ages. The second PCR ran roughly 7 to 12 cycles with a sample-barcoded 5' primer and J-beta primers. TCRdb reprocessed the 5' RACE reads with MiXCR, giving one entry per CDR3 protein. The top ten hold around 8% of the sample, which has around 1.5 million distinct CDR3 sequences, 42% seen once. The sample consisted of blood. These receptors all come from a woman in her late teens or twenties in good health.

The chain is built from TRBV20-1 and TRBJ2-1; no reliable D call. With 0 bases removed from V and 10 bases from J, the gap between germline ends came to 19 bases. The CDR3 extends over 15 amino acids. Per the germline V gene, CDR1 is DFQATT and CDR2 is SNEGSKA (reference sequence). Here the CDR3 reads CSARDLRSRPYEQFF. CDR3 bases: TGCAGTGCTAGAGATCTACGGAGCCGCCCCTACGAGCAGTTCTTC.

J is TRBJ2-3 and V is TRBV20-1; 8 bases map to TRBD2. CDR3 length: 14 amino acids. CDR1 is DFQATT and CDR2 is SNEGSKA in the germline V gene (reference sequence). Trimming cost V 2 bases and J 5 bases; bases outside gene matches: 6. The CDR3 reads CSARSREGGDTQYF. The DNA for the CDR3 is TGCAGTGCTAGATCCCGGGAGGGTGGAGATACGCAGTATTTT.

V and J are TRBV2 and TRBJ1-6; TRBD1 agrees at 8 bases. CDR3 length: 13 amino acids. The V segment lost 6 bases and the J segment 10 bases; nucleotides outside the gene matches: 5. Germline V gives CDR1 SNHLY, CDR2 FYNNEI. Written as DNA, the CDR3 is TGTGCCAGCAGGGCTGGACAGGGATCACCCCTCCACTTT. This codes for CASRAGQGSPLHF.

This rearrangement joins TRBV5-8 to TRBJ2-7; 10 nucleotides match TRBD1. The CDR3 has 15 amino acids. The junction had 7 bases not matched to a gene; V was cut back by 4 bases and J by 3 bases. Germline lookup yields CDR1 SGHTS and CDR2 YDEGEE. This CDR3 is CASSQIGTGDYEQYF. The CDR3 nucleotides read TGTGCCAGCAGCCAGATCGGGACAGGGGACTACGAGCAGTACTTC. Full variable domain (rest looked up from reference TRBV5-8 and TRBJ2-7): EAGVTQSPTHLIKTRGQQATLRCSPISGHTSVYWYQQALGLGLQFLLWYDEGEERNRGNFPPRFSGRQFPNYSSELNVNALELEDSALYLCASSQIGTGDYEQYFGPGTRLTVT.

This clonotype turned up a few times. The rearrangement links TRBV6-6 to TRBJ2-7; 9 bases align to TRBD1. The CDR3 spans 17 residues. J gave up 1 base and V 6 bases, and 13 bases lay outside the gene matches. Germline CDR1 reads MNHNY; CDR2 reads SVGAGI (reference sequence). The CDR3 DNA reads TGTGCCAGCAGCCAACTACGGACAGGGGCAAGGTCCTACGAGCAGTACTTC. As protein: CASSQLRTGARSYEQYF.

This clonotype has a count of ten or more. This chain connects TRBV29-1 to TRBJ2-3; possible D gene TRBD2, 6 bases. Trimming pared 6 bases from V and 2 bases from J, leaving 12 bases between. The CDR3 runs 13 residues. The V gene's germline CDR1 is SQVTM and CDR2 ANQGSEA. The CDR3 nucleotides read TGCAGCGTCGGGGGACGGATCACAGATACGCAGTATTTT. It yields the protein CSVGGRITDTQYF.

The rearrangement uses TRBV27 and TRBJ2-3; 8 nucleotides line up with TRBD1. The CDR3 is 14 amino acids. V was pared by 5 bases and J by 6 bases, with 7 bases of the junction left unmatched. Germline loops: CDR1 MNHEY, CDR2 SMNVEV (reference sequence). CDR3 sequence: CASSLRTGFDTQYF. In DNA form, the CDR3 reads TGTGCCAGCAGTCTGAGGACAGGGTTCGATACGCAGTATTTT.

The V gene is TRBV28, the J gene TRBJ2-7, with 7 bases lining up with TRBD2. Gene TRBJ2-5 matches the end of the DNA better, so the J call may be wrong. Per germline, CDR1 MDHEN and CDR2 SYDVKM. There are 15 residues in the CDR3. The CDR3 sequence is CASTQGASGGETQYF. CDR3 nucleotides: TGTGCCAGCACCCAAGGGGCTAGCGGTGGAGAGACCCAGTACTTC.

This clonotype was counted between two and nine times. This chain connects TRBV3-1 to TRBJ2-7; a weak D match, TRBD2 (6 bases). In germline, CDR1 is LGHDT, CDR2 YNNKEL (reference sequence). Trimming left V 4 bases short and J 5 bases short, with 9 bases between. This CDR3 contains 12 residues. DNA of the CDR3: TGTGCCAGCAGCCCGAGACTAGACGAGCAGTACTTC. This encodes CASSPRLDEQYF.

J is TRBJ2-5 and V is TRBV3-1; perhaps TRBD1 as D (6 bases). The germline gives CDR1 LGHDT, CDR2 YNNKEL (reference sequence). The CDR3 is 15 amino acids. V was clipped by 4 bases and J by 4 bases, with 16 bases between them. CDR3 amino acids: CASSPGFQGTETQYF. The CDR3 coding sequence is TGTGCCAGCAGCCCAGGCTTTCAGGGGACAGAGACCCAGTACTTC.

For this clonotype: One end of the junction is discordant with germline, which a read error may explain. The chain recombines TRBV7-6 with TRBJ2-3; 7 bases line up with TRBD1. CDR1 is SGHVS, CDR2 FNYEAQ, per germline. The length of the CDR3 is 13 residues. The DNA for the CDR3 is TGTGTCAGCAGCCGACAGGGTACAGATACGCAGTATTTT. Encoded protein: CVSSRQGTDTQYF. Variable domain in full (rest from reference TRBV7-6 and TRBJ2-3): GAGVSQSPRYKVTKRGQDVALRCDPISGHVSLYWYRQALGQGPEFLTYFNYEAQQDKSGLPNDRFSAERPEGSISTLTIQRTEQRDSAMYRCVSSRQGTDTQYFGPGTRLTVL.

Only a few counts were recorded for this clonotype. The rearrangement links TRBV20-1 to TRBJ1-1; 9 nucleotides align to TRBD1. This CDR3 has 13 amino acids. Germline CDR1 and CDR2: DFQATT and SNEGSKA (reference sequence). The V gene end was trimmed by 3 bases and the J gene end by 4 bases; junction bases not matched to a gene: 3. CDR3 sequence reads: CSARGTGSTEAFF. CDR3 DNA: TGCAGTGCTAGGGGGACAGGGAGCACTGAAGCTTTCTTT.

The chain carries TRBV3-1 and TRBJ2-7; tentative D call: TRBD2 (5 bases). The CDR3 sequence is 17 residues long. The ends were cut back, 0 bases at V and 0 bases at J, with 15 bases in the middle. Germline CDR1 reads LGHDT; CDR2 reads YNNKEL (reference sequence). This CDR3 reads CASSQESLFAGSYEQYF. Here the CDR3 DNA reads TGTGCCAGCAGCCAAGAGAGCCTCTTTGCGGGCTCCTACGAGCAGTACTTC.

J is TRBJ2-7 and V is TRBV29-1, with a tentative D call TRBD1 (6 bases). V dropped 3 bases and J dropped 5 bases, with 14 bases sitting between them. Germline V lookup: CDR1 SQVTM, CDR2 ANQGSEA. The CDR3 has 13 amino acids. The CDR3 nucleotides are TGCAGCGTTGATGGGGGCGTCGGCGACGAGCAGTACTTC. Translation gives CSVDGGVGDEQYF.

The chain carries TRBV20-1 and TRBJ2-7; 13 bases are shared with TRBD2. CDR1 and CDR2 from the germline V gene are DFQATT and SNEGSKA (reference sequence). This CDR3 has 15 residues. Trimming took 4 bases from V and 6 from J; bases not matched to a gene: 9. The DNA for the CDR3 is TGCAGTGCTACGCTTGTGGGACTAGCGGGGCGCGAGCAGTACTTC. The encoded protein is CSATLVGLAGREQYF.

The V call is TRBV10-3, the J call TRBJ1-2; no firm D call. The germline V gene encodes CDR1 ENHRY and CDR2 SYGVKD. V dropped 6 bases and J dropped 10 bases, with 15 bases sitting between them. There are 12 residues in the CDR3. The CDR3 loop reads CAIRAEVDIYTF. The CDR3 DNA is TGTGCCATCAGGGCAGAAGTCGATATCTACACCTTC.

This clonotype has more than one count but fewer than ten. The chain recombines TRBV7-9 with TRBJ2-3; D ambiguous. Trimming left V 0 bases short and J 4 bases short, with 14 bases between. The germline gives CDR1 SEHNR, CDR2 FQNEAQ (reference sequence). The CDR3 runs to 16 residues. Here the CDR3 DNA reads TGTGCCAGCAGCTTAGCGGTCGGTCAGGTCTCAGATACGCAGTATTTT. Its translation is CASSLAVGQVSDTQYF.

V is TRBV20-1 and J is TRBJ2-1, with 10 bases that match TRBD2. The CDR3 totals 16 residues. With V trimmed by 7 bases and J by 6 bases, 15 bases remained unmatched. Germline-derived CDR1 and CDR2 are DFQATT and SNEGSKA (reference sequence). This chain's CDR3 is CSVTRLAGVDRNEQFF. CDR3 DNA sequence: TGCAGTGTCACACGGCTAGCGGGAGTTGATCGCAATGAGCAGTTCTTC.

This clonotype was seen a few times. This chain joins TRBV9 and TRBJ2-5; TRBD2 matches at 10 bases. J gave up 3 bases and V 4 bases, and 6 bases lay outside the gene matches. CDR1 SGDLS and CDR2 YYNGEE come from the germline V gene. CDR3 length: 15 amino acids. Written as DNA, the CDR3 is TGTGCCAGCAGCCAAACTAGCGGGATAAAAGAGACCCAGTACTTC. Translation: CASSQTSGIKETQYF. Full variable domain (remainder filled in from reference TRBV9 and TRBJ2-5): DSGVTQTPKHLITATGQRVTLRCSPRSGDLSVYWYQQSLDQGLQFLIQYYNGEERAKGNILERFSAQQFPDLHSELNLSSLELGDSALYFCASSQTSGIKETQYFGPGTRLLVL.

This rearrangement joins TRBV9 to TRBJ1-4; D not resolved. The CDR3 is 14 residues long. V dropped 3 bases and J dropped 8 bases, with 14 bases sitting between them. Looked up from germline, CDR1 is SGDLS and CDR2 is YYNGEE. Here the CDR3 DNA reads TGTGCCAGCAGCGCCGACCTCATGGGGGAAAAACTGTTTTTT. Translated: CASSADLMGEKLFF.

V usage is TRBV6-1 and J usage is TRBJ2-3; TRBD2 matches 11 bases. With 0 bases clipped from V and 1 base from J, the junction kept 6 bases outside the gene matches. CDR1 MNHNS and CDR2 SASEGT come from the germline V gene. The CDR3 is 18 residues long. CDR3 residues: CASSEALRLAGRTDTQYF. In DNA form, the CDR3 reads TGTGCCAGCAGTGAAGCGCTTCGACTAGCGGGGCGCACAGATACGCAGTATTTT.